The 32 T cell receptor beta chains presented below share a single source sample, sequenced in a study of T cell responses to AZD1222 COVID-19 vaccine. TCRdb's copy holds only in-frame clones and misses some; the assay was immunoSEQ multiplex PCR. The table lists 85,000 to 120,000 clones, around 90% of them singletons, with roughly 8% in the top ten. Source: peripheral blood, taken 28 days after the second AZD1222 dose. Receptors were obtained from an adult who received the AZD1222 COVID-19 vaccine.

There are a few counts of this clone. The CDR3 reads CARREGGKGTGELFF. The CDR3 DNA is TGTGCCAGGAGAGAAGGAGGGAAGGGCACCGGGGAGCTGTTTTTT. The chain uses TRBV21-1 and TRBJ2-2; the table gives TRBD2 as D, unverified against the DNA. TRBV21-1 is a listed pseudogene. The CDR3 extends over 15 amino acids.

The chain uses TRBV19 and TRBJ2-5; D not resolved. Germline CDR1 LNHDA, CDR2 SQIVND (reference sequence). This CDR3 is built from 13 residues. V lost 3 bases and J lost 5, with 10 bases in between. CDR3 loop: CASSISRYETQYF. The CDR3 DNA reads as TGTGCCAGTAGTATTTCTCGCTACGAGACCCAGTACTTC.

The chain carries TRBV29-1 and TRBJ2-3; TRBD1 agrees at 10 bases. Trimming took 5 bases from V and 2 from J; bases not matched to a gene: 7. CDR3 size: 15 residues. From germline, CDR1 is SQVTM and CDR2 ANQGSEA. The CDR3 coding sequence is TGCAGCGTTCCCTCCGGGACAGGGGACACAGATACGCAGTATTTT. Protein product: CSVPSGTGDTDTQYF.

V and J are TRBV7-2 and TRBJ2-5, with D perhaps matching TRBD1 or TRBD2 (5 bases each). The CDR3 length is 14 residues. V dropped 5 bases and J dropped 5 bases, with 15 bases sitting between them. Germline V gene lookup returns CDR1 SGHTA and CDR2 FQGNSA. The CDR3, as DNA: TGTGCCAGCAGCCGGGACCCGTCTTCCGAGACCCAGTACTTC. Protein sequence: CASSRDPSSETQYF.

The chain combines TRBV10-3 with TRBJ2-3; D is uncertain. This CDR3 is 16 amino acids long. CDR1 and CDR2 (germline): ENHRY, SYGVKD. V was clipped by 2 bases and J by 4 bases, with 16 bases between them. The CDR3 loop is CAISEPRPADPDTQYF. CDR3 sequence (DNA): TGTGCCATCAGTGAGCCCCGACCCGCAGATCCAGATACGCAGTATTTT.

The rearrangement links TRBV19 to TRBJ2-2; the D gene is possibly TRBD1 (6 bases). Per the germline V gene, CDR1 is LNHDA and CDR2 is SQIVND (reference sequence). Trimming stripped 5 bases from V and 2 bases from J, with 12 bases between. CDR3 size: 15 residues. The CDR3 bases are TGTGCCAGTAGTCCCGGGACAACCAACACCGGGGAGCTGTTTTTT. It translates to CASSPGTTNTGELFF. The whole variable domain, remainder taken from reference TRBV19 and TRBJ2-2, is DGGITQSPKYLFRKEGQNVTLSCEQNLNHDAMYWYRQDPGQGLRLIYYSQIVNDFQKGDIAEGYSVSREKKESFPLTVTSAQKNPTAFYLCASSPGTTNTGELFFGEGSRLTVL.

The rearrangement joins TRBV6-5 to TRBJ2-2; D gene uncertain. From germline, CDR1 is MNHEY and CDR2 SVGAGI. V lost 4 bases and J lost 3, with 12 bases in between. The CDR3 has 15 residues. Written as DNA, the CDR3 is TGTGCCAGCAGTTCCTCACGGACCTACACCGGGGAGCTGTTTTTT. Translation: CASSSSRTYTGELFF.

The chain couples TRBV6-5 to TRBJ1-5; 7 bases match TRBD1. Per the germline V gene, CDR1 is MNHEY and CDR2 is SVGAGI. The J segment lost 9 bases and the V segment lost 6 bases, leaving 5 bases of the junction unmatched. This CDR3 comprises 12 residues. CDR3 DNA sequence: TGTGCCAGCAGGCGACAGGGTGCGCCCCAGCATTTT. Translating it yields CASRRQGAPQHF.

This chain uses TRBV11-1 with TRBJ2-3; perhaps D is TRBD1 or TRBD2 (5 bases each). Germline CDR1 reads SGHAT; CDR2 reads FQDESV (reference sequence). Trimming took 3 bases from V and 12 from J, leaving 13 bases between them. The CDR3 runs 12 residues. CDR3 nucleotides: TGTGCCAGCAGCTTGGGGGTACAAAGACAGTATTTT. This sequence encodes CASSLGVQRQYF.

This chain joins TRBV5-6 and TRBJ1-2; D is uncertain. The germline V gene has CDR1 SGHDT and CDR2 YYEEEE. The CDR3 runs to 16 residues. V lost 0 bases, J lost 2 bases, and 14 bases lay in between. The CDR3 region is CASSLVYWTTNYGYTF. The CDR3 coding sequence is TGTGCCAGCAGCTTGGTATATTGGACCACCAACTATGGCTACACCTTC. Full variable domain (remainder filled in from reference TRBV5-6 and TRBJ1-2): DAGVTQSPTHLIKTRGQQVTLRCSPKSGHDTVSWYQQALGQGPQFIFQYYEEEERQRGNFPDRFSGHQFPNYSSELNVNALLLGDSALYLCASSLVYWTTNYGYTFGSGTRLTVV.

The chain carries TRBV11-3 and TRBJ2-5; TRBD2 agrees at 8 bases. There are 14 residues in the CDR3. J lost 7 bases, V lost 0 bases, and 4 bases had no gene match. CDR1 and CDR2 from the germline V gene are SGHNT and YENEEA. CDR3 DNA: TGTGCCAGCAGCTTAGAAAGGACTAGCACGACCCAGTACTTC. Its translation: CASSLERTSTTQYF.

The rearrangement uses TRBV7-2 and TRBJ2-1, with TRBD1 matching 8 bases. The CDR3 covers 15 residues. Germline V gene lookup returns CDR1 SGHTA and CDR2 FQGNSA. V was pared by 1 base and J by 3 bases, with 2 bases of the junction left unmatched. CDR3 DNA: TGTGCCAGCAGCTTAGTAGGACAGGGCTACAATGAGCAGTTCTTC. Translating it yields CASSLVGQGYNEQFF.

To note about this clone: Relative to the germline gene, one junction end is altered; a read error may explain this. The chain recombines TRBV24-1 with TRBJ1-5; D possibly corresponds to TRBD1 (6 bases). Germline CDR1 is KGHDR and CDR2 is SFDVKD. CDR3 length: 16 residues. The CDR3 DNA sequence: TGTGCCACCAATATTCGGGACACCCATAGCGATCAGCCCCAGCATTTT. As protein: CATNIRDTHSDQPQHF.

CDR3 residues: CASSDRGTNYGYTF. The CDR3, as DNA: TGTGCCAGCAGTGATCGCGGGACTAACTATGGCTACACCTTC. This chain uses TRBV25-1 with TRBJ1-2; D uncertain. Germline lookup yields CDR1 MGHDK and CDR2 SYGVNS. The CDR3 extends over 14 amino acids. Trimming left V 3 bases short and J 0 bases short, with 8 bases between.

This chain connects TRBV19 to TRBJ1-2, with D possibly matching TRBD1 (6 bases). The germline V and J ends were trimmed by 8 bases and 7 bases, with 11 bases remaining between them. CDR1 and CDR2 from the germline V gene are LNHDA and SQIVND (reference sequence). The CDR3 is 11 residues long. The CDR3 DNA reads as TGTGCCAGTTCGGGGGGCTCTGGCTACACCTTC. It yields the protein CASSGGSGYTF.

This chain links TRBV7-6 with TRBJ2-6; D could derive from TRBD1 or TRBD2 (6 bases each). This CDR3 contains 17 residues. Germline CDR1 and CDR2: SGHVS and FNYEAQ. Trimming left V 5 bases short and J 2 bases short, with 16 bases between. For the CDR3, the DNA is TGTGCCAGCAGCGGGGGGCACCAAACCGCTGGGGCCAACGTCCTGACTTTC. This translates into CASSGGHQTAGANVLTF. Looking up the rest from reference TRBV7-6 and TRBJ2-6 gives the full variable domain: GAGVSQSPRYKVTKRGQDVALRCDPISGHVSLYWYRQALGQGPEFLTYFNYEAQQDKSGLPNDRFSAERPEGSISTLTIQRTEQRDSAMYRCASSGGHQTAGANVLTFGAGSRLTVL.

The chain recombines TRBV5-1 with TRBJ1-4; TRBD1 aligns across 8 bases. CDR1 SGHRS and CDR2 YFSETQ come from the germline V gene. The CDR3 is 14 amino acids. V lost 4 bases, J lost 6 bases, and 5 bases stayed unmatched. For the CDR3, the DNA is TGCGCCAGCAGCCCGGGCAGGGGGCATGAAAAACTGTTTTTT. Protein product: CASSPGRGHEKLFF.

The chain has TRBV9 and TRBJ2-3; possibly TRBD1 for D (5 bases). Per germline, CDR1 SGDLS and CDR2 YYNGEE. The CDR3 runs to 14 residues. V gave up 3 bases and J gave up 0 bases, with 8 bases separating them. As DNA, the CDR3 is TGTGCCAGCAGCGAGGGGTCTAGCACAGATACGCAGTATTTT. Protein product: CASSEGSSTDTQYF.

V is TRBV3-1 (or the pseudogene TRBV3-2) and J is TRBJ2-1, with 13 nucleotides matching TRBD2. This CDR3 has 19 amino acids. From germline, CDR1 is LGHDT and CDR2 YNNKEL (reference sequence). Trimming cost V 3 bases and J 1 base; bases outside gene matches: 9. The CDR3 DNA is TGTGCCAGCAGCCACCGTGGGACTAGCGGGGTAGGGTCCTACAATGAGCAGTTCTTC. Protein: CASSHRGTSGVGSYNEQFF.

This chain connects TRBV4-1 to TRBJ2-7; 7 bases map to TRBD1. J was trimmed by 2 bases and V by 5 bases; bases with no gene match: 3. Germline assignment: CDR1 MGHRA and CDR2 YSYEKL. The CDR3 totals 13 residues. The CDR3 nucleotides are TGCGCCAGCAGCGGCACAGGGGCCTACGAGCAGTACTTC. It encodes CASSGTGAYEQYF.

The chain recombines TRBV23-1 with TRBJ1-3; D unresolved. TRBV23-1 is noted as an ORF with a role that remains uncertain. The CDR3 is 15 amino acids. V lost 7 bases, J lost 0 bases, and 13 bases lay in between. The CDR3 loop reads CASTLIMGSGNTIYF. In nucleotides, the CDR3 is TGCGCCAGCACCCTAATCATGGGCTCTGGAAACACCATATATTTT.

This sequence joins TRBV7-9 and TRBJ1-1, with TRBD1 matching over 7 bases. The CDR3 sequence is 14 residues long. Per the germline V gene, CDR1 is SEHNR and CDR2 is FQNEAQ (reference sequence). V shed 2 bases and J 6 bases; nucleotides not matched to a gene: 6. The CDR3 DNA reads TGTGCCAGCAGCTTACCAGGGGGGCGACCTGAAGCTTTCTTT. This translates into CASSLPGGRPEAFF. Using reference TRBV7-9 and TRBJ1-1 for the parts outside the CDR3, the full variable domain is DTGVSQNPRHKITKRGQNVTFRCDPISEHNRLYWYRQTLGQGPEFLTYFQNEAQLEKSRLLSDRFSAERPKGSFSTLEIQRTEQGDSAMYLCASSLPGGRPEAFFGQGTRLTVV.

This clone was detected only a few times. This rearrangement joins TRBV11-2 to TRBJ2-7; a weak D match, TRBD1 (5 bases). The CDR3 sequence is 14 residues long. The germline V gene encodes CDR1 SGHAT and CDR2 FQNNGV. V dropped 6 bases and J dropped 2 bases, with 14 bases sitting between them. The CDR3 spells CASRNAQGPYEQYF. The CDR3 coding sequence is TGTGCCAGCAGGAATGCCCAGGGCCCCTACGAGCAGTACTTC. Full variable domain (outside the CDR3, taken from reference TRBV11-2 and TRBJ2-7): EAGVAQSPRYKIIEKRQSVAFWCNPISGHATLYWYQQILGQGPKLLIQFQNNGVVDDSQLPKDRFSAERLKGVDSTLKIQPAKLEDSAVYLCASRNAQGPYEQYFGPGTRLTVT.

J is TRBJ1-1 and V is TRBV5-1; 9 bases agree with TRBD1. CDR3 length: 15 residues. Germline lookup yields CDR1 SGHRS and CDR2 YFSETQ. With V trimmed by 0 bases and J by 7 bases, 7 bases remained unmatched. DNA for the CDR3: TGCGCCAGCAGCTTGGTCACAGGGGGCGGTGGTGAAGCTTTCTTT. Its translation: CASSLVTGGGGEAFF.

V usage is TRBV7-6 and J usage is TRBJ2-2, with 11 bases that match TRBD1. The CDR3 runs 16 residues. In germline, CDR1 is SGHVS, CDR2 FNYEAQ. The ends lost 3 bases at V and 4 bases at J; junction bases unmatched: 4. The CDR3 loop reads CASSFSGTGGTGELFF. The CDR3 nucleotides read TGTGCCAGCAGCTTCTCCGGGACAGGGGGCACCGGGGAGCTGTTTTTT.

V gene TRBV2 combines with J gene TRBJ2-6, with D possibly being TRBD2 (6 bases). V was cut by 2 bases and J by 2 bases, with 16 bases left in between. CDR1 is SNHLY, CDR2 FYNNEI, per germline. The CDR3 has 18 amino acids. The CDR3 bases are TGTGCCAGCAGTGAAATGGGGGGACGTTTTACTGGGGCCAACGTCCTGACTTTC. This encodes CASSEMGGRFTGANVLTF. The whole variable domain, remainder taken from reference TRBV2 and TRBJ2-6, is EPEVTQTPSHQVTQMGQEVILRCVPISNHLYFYWYRQILGQKVEFLVSFYNNEISEKSEIFDDQFSVERPDGSNFTLKIRSTKLEDSAMYFCASSEMGGRFTGANVLTFGAGSRLTVL.

This clone was detected only once. The rearrangement joins TRBV25-1 to TRBJ2-7; D possibly corresponds to TRBD2 (6 bases). Trimming removed 3 bases at V and 9 bases at J, with 12 bases between. The CDR3 is 12 amino acids. Germline CDR1 is MGHDK and CDR2 is SYGVNS. CDR3 residues: CASSDLRGGQYF. The CDR3 DNA reads TGTGCCAGCAGTGACTTACGGGGAGGGCAGTACTTC.

CDR3 coding DNA: TGTGCCACCCAGTTAGGGGCCGGCAATGAGCAGTTCTTC. Residues: CATQLGAGNEQFF. This chain connects TRBV6-5 to TRBJ2-1; tentative D call: TRBD1 (5 bases). Germline V gives CDR1 MNHEY, CDR2 SVGAGI. V was clipped by 10 bases and J by 6 bases, with 16 bases between them. This CDR3 is built from 13 residues.

The gene calls are TRBV7-2 and TRBJ2-2; possible D gene TRBD2, 6 bases. Germline lookup yields CDR1 SGHTA and CDR2 FQGNSA. The CDR3 extends over 14 amino acids. Trimming took 6 bases from V and 3 from J, leaving 11 bases between them. The CDR3 nucleotides are TGTGCCAGCAGTCCCGGGAGCCACACCGGGGAGCTGTTTTTT. Residues: CASSPGSHTGELFF.

This clone was detected a few times. The rearrangement uses TRBV11-2 and TRBJ2-3, with a possible D match to TRBD1 (5 bases). V dropped 5 bases and J dropped 0 bases, with 15 bases sitting between them. The V gene's germline CDR1 is SGHAT and CDR2 FQNNGV. The CDR3 consists of 16 residues. As DNA, the CDR3 is TGTGCCAGCAGCCCGACTGGGGCGGCTAGCACAGATACGCAGTATTTT. It translates to CASSPTGAASTDTQYF.

The chain links TRBV9 to TRBJ2-3; TRBD1 aligns across 8 bases. The V gene's germline CDR1 is SGDLS and CDR2 YYNGEE. This CDR3 has 12 amino acids. V was clipped by 4 bases and J by 7 bases; unmatched bases: 2. CDR3 sequence (DNA): TGTGCCAGCAGCCAGGGGGCAAATACGCAGTATTTT. It specifies CASSQGANTQYF.

The rearrangement joins TRBV15 to TRBJ1-5, with unresolved D. The V and J ends lost 1 base and 7 bases respectively, with 8 bases between them. Germline-derived CDR1 and CDR2 are LNHNV and YYDKDF (reference sequence). The CDR3 runs to 13 residues. The CDR3 DNA reads as TGTGCCACCAGCAGAGCCCCCCGGCAGCCCCAGCATTTT. Protein sequence: CATSRAPRQPQHF.